This T cell receptor beta chain comes out of a study of T cell repertoires in ileal Crohn's disease. As for the study in general: Operated complications were stricturing disease (around 60%) and penetrating disease (around 39%). Postoperative therapy was given to about half: about ten thiopurines, around 17 anti-TNF agents. The study, taken as a whole, reports: Every patient over 26.8% clonality showed endoscopic recurrence.

Produced via immunoSEQ multiplex PCR; TCRdb's table is partial and in-frame only. The profile shows roughly 14,000 clones, around 79% of them singletons. V shed 8 bases and J shed 4 bases, with 15 bases lying between them. This CDR3 is 14 amino acids long. Germline V CDR1 and CDR2: MGHDK, SYGVNS. By its share, this clone is medium-sized. Its antigen is still unknown. The receptor's source is an adult with Crohn's disease. Sequences were obtained from ileal tissue. The rearrangement links TRBV25-1 to TRBJ1-5; D is ambiguous. This CDR3 reads CASPERVLNQPQHF. The CDR3 region has the DNA TGTGCCAGCCCCGAGAGGGTTCTTAATCAGCCCCAGCATTTT.